These 9 T cell receptor beta chains share one sample of origin, sequenced in a study of T cell responses to AZD1222 COVID-19 vaccine. Generated by immunoSEQ multiplex PCR, the TCRdb table keeps only in-frame clones and is missing some. The sample consists of about 100,000 clones, approximately 87% of them appearing once. This specimen was peripheral blood, taken on day 0 of AZD1222 vaccination. The receptors shown here come from an adult in good health.

The rearrangement uses TRBV5-1 and TRBJ2-1; weak D call: TRBD2 (7 bases). V shed 5 bases and J shed 4 bases, with 19 bases lying between them. The CDR3 contains 16 residues. The germline V gene encodes CDR1 SGHRS and CDR2 YFSETQ. The CDR3 nucleotides are TGCGCCAGCAGTCCTGGGGGGGGCGCATCGTACAATGAGCAGTTCTTC. Encoded protein: CASSPGGGASYNEQFF. Variable domain in full (rest from reference TRBV5-1 and TRBJ2-1): KAGVTQTPRYLIKTRGQQVTLSCSPISGHRSVSWYQQTPGQGLQFLFEYFSETQRNKGNFPGRFSGRQFSNSRSEMNVSTLELGDSALYLCASSPGGGASYNEQFFGPGTRLTVL.

J is TRBJ1-1 and V is TRBV5-5; maybe TRBD1 (5 bases). The CDR3 is made up of 16 amino acids. Germline V CDR1 and CDR2: SGHKS, YYEKEE (reference sequence). Trimming shortened V by 1 base and J by 1 base, and 14 bases separated the two germline ends. The CDR3 DNA reads as TGTGCCAGCAGCTTGTGGTGGGGAGGGGAGAACACTGAAGCTTTCTTT. The encoded protein is CASSLWWGGENTEAFF.

V usage is TRBV18 and J usage is TRBJ1-3; weak D call: TRBD1 (6 bases). This CDR3 has 14 amino acids. Trimming removed 2 bases at V and 6 bases at J, with 11 bases between. Germline V gene lookup returns CDR1 KGHSH and CDR2 LQKENI. The CDR3, as DNA: TGTGCCAGCTCACCAGATCCAGGGGAAAACACCATATATTTT. Translation: CASSPDPGENTIYF.

The J gene is TRBJ2-1, the V gene TRBV7-8; D is ambiguous. Germline CDR1 SGHVS, CDR2 FQNEAQ. V was clipped by 3 bases and J by 0 bases, with 9 bases between them. The CDR3 loop spans 15 amino acids. The CDR3 DNA sequence: TGTGCCAGCAGCTTTGACACCAGCTCCTACAATGAGCAGTTCTTC. Protein sequence: CASSFDTSSYNEQFF.

The chain carries TRBV4-1 and TRBJ1-1; 11 bases are shared with TRBD1. With V trimmed by 1 base and J by 1 base, 8 bases remained unmatched. The CDR3 spans 18 residues. Germline assignment: CDR1 MGHRA and CDR2 YSYEKL. The CDR3: CASSQAPGQGARNTEAFF. The DNA of the CDR3 is TGCGCCAGCAGCCAAGCCCCAGGACAGGGGGCGCGGAACACTGAAGCTTTCTTT.

The CDR3 here is CASSYTSRGRNGYTF. The CDR3 coding sequence is TGTGCCAGCAGCTACACCTCCAGGGGGAGGAATGGCTACACCTTC. The chain is built from TRBV3-1 (or the pseudogene TRBV3-2) and TRBJ1-2; TRBD1 agrees at 7 bases. Germline V gene lookup returns CDR1 LGHDT and CDR2 YNNKEL (reference sequence). CDR3 size: 15 residues. With 5 bases clipped from V and 6 bases from J, the junction kept 12 bases outside the gene matches.

This chain joins TRBV10-3 and TRBJ1-2; D gene unclear. The V end lost 2 bases, the J end lost 8 bases, and 12 bases lay between the germline ends. The CDR3 extends over 13 amino acids. Germline V gives CDR1 ENHRY, CDR2 SYGVKD. The CDR3 DNA is TGTGCCATCAGTGAGGGTTCTTGGGTCGGCTACACCTTC. This encodes CAISEGSWVGYTF.

V gene TRBV7-9 combines with J gene TRBJ2-7, with D perhaps TRBD1 (6 bases). The germline V gene encodes CDR1 SEHNR and CDR2 FQNEAQ (reference sequence). The V gene lost 4 bases and the J gene lost 4 bases, with 14 bases spanning the gap. The CDR3 spans 14 residues. This CDR3 is CASSSSRGTYEQYF. CDR3 nucleotide sequence: TGTGCCAGCAGCTCGAGCAGGGGAACTTACGAGCAGTACTTC.

The chain has TRBV5-5 and TRBJ1-2; 7 bases map to TRBD1. Germline CDR1 reads SGHKS; CDR2 reads YYEKEE (reference sequence). V lost 1 base and J lost 7; bases outside the gene matches: 7. This CDR3 is built from 14 residues. The CDR3 nucleotides are TGTGCCAGCAGCTTGATTGGGACAGAGTTTGGCTACACCTTC. Amino acids: CASSLIGTEFGYTF.